The 27 T cell receptor beta chains listed next were all sequenced from one sample in a study of shared clonotypes between healthy human individuals. TCRdb keeps only in-frame clones here, not all; method: immunoSEQ multiplex PCR. The sample shows roughly 2,500,000 clones, approximately 93% of them seen only once. Sequencing was carried out using naive CD4+ T cells from PBMCs. Subset reported: CD45RA+ positively selected. Source of these receptors: a man aged 18 to 29 in good health. Some clones in this sample may be carry-over from other donors' samples.

This chain joins TRBV5-1 and TRBJ2-1; tentatively, D is TRBD1 (6 bases). The germline gives CDR1 SGHRS, CDR2 YFSETQ. With 5 bases removed from V and 5 bases from J, the gap between germline ends came to 20 bases. The CDR3 is 16 residues long. The CDR3, as DNA: TGCGCCAGCAGTACTACCAGCTGGGCAGGGGACAATGAGCAGTTCTTC. Amino acids: CASSTTSWAGDNEQFF.

The rearrangement links TRBV9 to TRBJ2-7, with TRBD2 as a possible D gene (6 bases). Germline lookup yields CDR1 SGDLS and CDR2 YYNGEE. The CDR3 loop spans 16 amino acids. Trimming left V 2 bases short and J 0 bases short, with 15 bases between. The CDR3 nucleotides read TGTGCCAGCAGCGTTGGTCCGGGGGTCAGCTCCTACGAGCAGTACTTC. It specifies CASSVGPGVSSYEQYF.

The V call is TRBV13, the J call TRBJ1-4; 9 bases line up with TRBD1. Germline-derived CDR1 and CDR2 are PRHDT and FYEKMQ (reference sequence). This CDR3 comprises 15 residues. Unmatched junction bases numbered 2, after V lost 0 bases and J lost 6 bases. Here the CDR3 reads CASSLGGQGYEKLFF. The CDR3 coding sequence is TGTGCCAGCAGCTTAGGGGGACAGGGTTATGAAAAACTGTTTTTT.

J is TRBJ2-1 and V is TRBV28; 10 bases are shared with TRBD1. The ends lost 5 bases at V and 2 bases at J; junction bases unmatched: 6. Germline V gene lookup returns CDR1 MDHEN and CDR2 SYDVKM. The CDR3 spans 16 residues. CDR3 in amino acids: CASSPPGQGTYNEQFF. CDR3 DNA sequence: TGTGCCAGCAGTCCCCCGGGACAGGGGACCTACAATGAGCAGTTCTTC.

This clone was observed once. V usage is TRBV6-1 and J usage is TRBJ2-3; maybe TRBD2 (5 bases). The CDR3 runs 14 residues. With 2 bases removed from V and 4 bases from J, the gap between germline ends came to 10 bases. From germline, CDR1 is MNHNS and CDR2 SASEGT. The chain's CDR3 is CASSERGSPDTQYF. The CDR3 bases are TGTGCCAGCAGTGAACGTGGGAGCCCAGATACGCAGTATTTT.

The chain links TRBV7-5 to TRBJ2-5; the table calls TRBD2, which could not be checked here. TRBV7-5 has pseudogene status. This CDR3 spans 16 amino acids. The CDR3 nucleotides read TGTGTCAGAAGCACCCGGGTAGCGGGAGGGTGTGAGACCCAGTACTTC. The encoded protein is CVRSTRVAGGCETQYF.

This clone was counted only a few times. The J gene is TRBJ1-2, the V gene TRBV2; 7 positions agree with TRBD1. Trimming at V came to 4 bases and at J to 1 base, leaving 6 bases not matched to a gene. The CDR3 runs 15 residues. Germline CDR1 SNHLY, CDR2 FYNNEI. This CDR3 is CASSAQGSGNYGYTF. The CDR3 nucleotides read TGTGCCAGCAGTGCACAGGGGTCGGGTAACTATGGCTACACCTTC.

The V and J genes are TRBV18 and TRBJ2-7; D remains ambiguous. The CDR3 contains 13 residues. The V end lost 4 bases, the J end lost 2 bases, and 9 bases lay between the germline ends. CDR1 and CDR2 (germline): KGHSH, LQKENI. DNA of the CDR3: TGTGCCAGCTCACTGACTCAAACCTACGAGCAGTACTTC. This translates into CASSLTQTYEQYF.

The rearrangement links TRBV5-1 to TRBJ2-2; D unclear. Looked up from germline, CDR1 is SGHRS and CDR2 is YFSETQ. Deletions cut 0 bases from V and 1 base from J, with 4 bases between. The CDR3 contains 14 residues. CDR3 residues: CASSLVMNTGELFF. Written as DNA, the CDR3 is TGCGCCAGCAGCTTGGTAATGAACACCGGGGAGCTGTTTTTT.

The chain employs TRBV28 and TRBJ2-2; maybe TRBD1 (5 bases). Per the germline V gene, CDR1 is MDHEN and CDR2 is SYDVKM. CDR3 length equals 14 residues. V gave up 11 bases and J gave up 0 bases, with 13 bases separating them. CDR3 sequence (DNA): TGTGCCGCGCAGGACACCCCGAACACCGGGGAGCTGTTTTTT. This gives the protein CAAQDTPNTGELFF.

The count of this clone is one. The chain has TRBV2 and TRBJ2-1, with TRBD2 identical over 13 bases. The CDR3 runs 14 residues. Germline-derived CDR1 and CDR2 are SNHLY and FYNNEI. V was pared by 4 bases and J by 9 bases, with 3 bases of the junction left unmatched. CDR3 in amino acids: CASSGTSGSGEQFF. CDR3 sequence (DNA): TGTGCCAGCAGTGGGACTAGCGGGAGTGGTGAGCAGTTCTTC.

This rearrangement joins TRBV5-4 to TRBJ1-3; 7 bases fit TRBD1. The CDR3 length is 14 residues. J lost 6 bases, V lost 3 bases, and 6 bases had no gene match. Germline-derived CDR1 and CDR2 are SGHNT and YYREEE (reference sequence). CDR3 coding DNA: TGTGCCAGCAGCTCGCCGGGGACAGAAAACACCATATATTTT. Its translation: CASSSPGTENTIYF.

The V gene is TRBV9, the J gene TRBJ2-7; D gene unclear. V lost 1 base and J lost 5, with 7 bases in between. Germline-derived CDR1 and CDR2 are SGDLS and YYNGEE. The CDR3 length is 12 residues. The CDR3 sequence is CASSVRRHEQYF. The DNA of the CDR3 is TGTGCCAGCAGCGTACGTAGGCACGAGCAGTACTTC. Complete variable domain (other parts from reference TRBV9 and TRBJ2-7): DSGVTQTPKHLITATGQRVTLRCSPRSGDLSVYWYQQSLDQGLQFLIQYYNGEERAKGNILERFSAQQFPDLHSELNLSSLELGDSALYFCASSVRRHEQYFGPGTRLTVT.

CDR3 residues: CASIGGPEAFF. Here the CDR3 DNA reads TGTGCCAGCATAGGGGGGCCTGAAGCTTTCTTT. The V and J genes are TRBV28 and TRBJ1-1; possibly TRBD1 for D (6 bases). Germline CDR1 reads MDHEN; CDR2 reads SYDVKM. V was pared by 7 bases and J by 6 bases, with 9 bases between. The CDR3 has 11 amino acids.

This chain joins TRBV11-2 and TRBJ2-5; D call uncertain. The length of the CDR3 is 11 residues. Per germline, CDR1 SGHAT and CDR2 FQNNGV. The V and J ends lost 5 bases and 9 bases respectively, with 10 bases between them. The CDR3 reads CASSTGGAQYF. In DNA, the CDR3 is TGTGCCAGCAGCACCGGTGGGGCCCAGTACTTC.

This clone showed up just once. The V call is TRBV7-9, the J call TRBJ1-2, with TRBD1 as a possible D gene (6 bases). Germline V gene sequence: CDR1 SEHNR, CDR2 FQNEAQ (reference sequence). The CDR3 is 14 amino acids. V shed 4 bases and J shed 7 bases, with 16 bases lying between them. Here the CDR3 DNA reads TGTGCCAGCAGCTCCTCGGGGGCCCGGGGTGGCTACACCTTC. This encodes CASSSSGARGGYTF.

CDR3 DNA sequence: TGTGCCAGCACTGGGACAGGCAAAAGAAACACCATATATTTT. Its translation is CASTGTGKRNTIYF. The chain joins TRBV6-5 to TRBJ1-3; 8 nucleotides line up with TRBD1. CDR1 is MNHEY and CDR2 is SVGAGI in the germline V gene. This CDR3 comprises 14 residues. Trimming took 7 bases from V and 5 from J; bases not matched to a gene: 7.

The V and J genes are TRBV29-1 and TRBJ1-1; 8 positions match TRBD1. The CDR3 is 13 amino acids. Germline V gives CDR1 SQVTM, CDR2 ANQGSEA. V was pared by 6 bases and J by 1 base, with 4 bases of the junction left unmatched. In DNA, the CDR3 is TGCAGCGTCACCGGGACAGGGAACACTGAAGCTTTCTTT. Protein sequence: CSVTGTGNTEAFF. Drawing the rest from reference TRBV29-1 and TRBJ1-1, the complete variable domain is SAVISQKPSRDICQRGTSLTIQCQVDSQVTMMFWYRQQPGQSLTLIATANQGSEATYESGFVIDKFPISRPNLTFSTLTVSNMSPEDSSIYLCSVTGTGNTEAFFGQGTRLTVV.

The V call is TRBV6-1, the J call TRBJ2-1, with 11 positions matching TRBD2. The germline V gene encodes CDR1 MNHNS and CDR2 SASEGT. The CDR3 covers 14 residues. The V gene end was trimmed by 4 bases and the J gene end by 6 bases; junction bases not matched to a gene: 2. CDR3 protein: CASSVLAGGNEQFF. The CDR3 nucleotides read TGTGCCAGCAGTGTTCTAGCGGGGGGCAATGAGCAGTTCTTC.

CDR3 amino acids: CASSRGTGVRTEAFF. The CDR3 DNA reads TGTGCCAGCAGCCGCGGGACAGGGGTGAGGACTGAAGCTTTCTTT. The J gene is TRBJ1-1, the V gene TRBV7-8; 10 positions match TRBD1. The CDR3 is 15 amino acids. CDR1 and CDR2 from the germline V gene are SGHVS and FQNEAQ. With V trimmed by 5 bases and J by 5 bases, 8 bases remained unmatched.

The rearrangement links TRBV5-1 to TRBJ2-2, with 10 bases identical to TRBD2. With 2 bases clipped from V and 6 bases from J, the junction kept 4 bases outside the gene matches. The V gene's germline CDR1 is SGHRS and CDR2 YFSETQ. CDR3 length equals 15 residues. CDR3 region: CASSFIAGGAGELFF. The CDR3 DNA reads as TGCGCCAGCAGCTTCATAGCGGGGGGCGCCGGGGAGCTGTTTTTT.

The J gene is TRBJ2-1, the V gene TRBV7-2; the match to TRBD2 covers 13 bases. V trimming: 5 bases; J trimming: 1 base; junction bases outside the gene matches: 5. The CDR3 has 17 amino acids. Per germline, CDR1 SGHTA and CDR2 FQGNSA. CDR3 residues: CASSPGLAGRSYNEQFF. The CDR3 DNA follows: TGTGCCAGCAGCCCGGGACTAGCGGGACGGTCCTACAATGAGCAGTTCTTC.

The chain links TRBV14 to TRBJ1-5; D not resolved. The CDR3 spans 21 residues. From germline, CDR1 is SGHDN and CDR2 FVKESK. Trimming shortened V by 0 bases and J by 0 bases, and 24 bases separated the two germline ends. CDR3 bases: TGTGCCAGCAGCCAAGATAGTAAACCGGGAACAGACCCTAATAGCAATCAGCCCCAGCATTTT. Protein product: CASSQDSKPGTDPNSNQPQHF.

This clone was recorded once. This chain connects TRBV4-1 to TRBJ2-5, with D maybe TRBD1 (6 bases). Per the germline V gene, CDR1 is MGHRA and CDR2 is YSYEKL. The CDR3 spans 15 residues. V lost 1 base, J lost 3 bases, and 12 bases lay in between. This CDR3 reads CASSQVDWTEETQYF. CDR3 coding DNA: TGCGCCAGCAGCCAAGTCGACTGGACAGAAGAGACCCAGTACTTC.

The chain links TRBV11-2 to TRBJ1-1; perhaps TRBD1 as D (5 bases). Trimming cost V 5 bases and J 0 bases, with 10 bases left between them. The CDR3 runs to 14 residues. Germline V gene data show CDR1 as SGHAT and CDR2 as FQNNGV. The CDR3 coding sequence is TGTGCCAGCAGCGTCGGGGCGCTGAACACTGAAGCTTTCTTT. Its protein is CASSVGALNTEAFF.

CDR3 protein: CASSKTGSPNEKLFF. The DNA of the CDR3 is TGTGCCAGCAGCAAAACAGGGTCTCCTAATGAAAAACTGTTTTTT. The chain has TRBV21-1 and TRBJ1-4; TRBD1, the table's D call, was not compared with the DNA. TRBV21-1 constitutes a pseudogene. The length of the CDR3 is 15 residues.

The chain couples TRBV9 to TRBJ2-5, with D possibly being TRBD1 (5 bases). Germline V gene sequence: CDR1 SGDLS, CDR2 YYNGEE. The CDR3 is 14 residues long. Trimming left V 0 bases short and J 5 bases short, with 11 bases between. The DNA of the CDR3 is TGTGCCAGCAGCGTAGCCAGGGCAGGGGAGACCCAGTACTTC. It codes for CASSVARAGETQYF.